Detailed here is one T cell receptor (beta chain). Assay: immunoSEQ multiplex PCR; the TCRdb copy retains only in-frame clones and omits some. The sample includes under 55,000 clones, 65% to 85% of them seen just once. From germline, CDR1 is GTSNPN and CDR2 SVGIG (reference sequence). Losses at the gene ends were 6 bases for V and 7 bases for J; bases not matched to a gene: 9. The CDR3 contains 12 residues. The sample originates from a study of OX40 agonist ivuxolimab in advanced cancers. The genes are TRBV30 and TRBJ2-7; 7 nucleotides agree with TRBD1. The starting material was CD4+ or CD8+ T cells sorted from blood, obtained in a trial of the OX40 agonist ivuxolimab. The sequence was collected from an adult with an advanced solid tumor such as melanoma, head and neck, liver or kidney cancer. The CDR3 bases are TGTGCCTGTGGAGACCTGGGACAGGAGCAGTACTTC. Amino acid sequence: CACGDLGQEQYF.